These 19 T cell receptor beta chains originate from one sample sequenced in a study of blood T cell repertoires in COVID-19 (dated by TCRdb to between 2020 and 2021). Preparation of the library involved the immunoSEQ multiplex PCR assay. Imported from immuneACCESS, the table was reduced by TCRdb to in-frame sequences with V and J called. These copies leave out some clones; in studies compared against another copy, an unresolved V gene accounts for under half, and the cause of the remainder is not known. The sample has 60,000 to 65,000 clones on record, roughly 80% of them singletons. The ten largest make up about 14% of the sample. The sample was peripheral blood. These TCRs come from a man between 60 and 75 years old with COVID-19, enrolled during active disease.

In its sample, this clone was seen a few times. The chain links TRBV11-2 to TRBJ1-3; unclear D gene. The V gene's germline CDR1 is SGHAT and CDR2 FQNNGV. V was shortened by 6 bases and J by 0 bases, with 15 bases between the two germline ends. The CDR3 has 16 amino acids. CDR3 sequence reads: CASSERTGSSGNTIYF. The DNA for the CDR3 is TGTGCCAGCAGTGAAAGGACGGGGAGCTCTGGAAACACCATATATTTT.

The CDR3 nucleotides read TGTGCCACCAGTGATTCCTGGATTGAGGCCCAGTACTTC. Residues: CATSDSWIEAQYF. The rearrangement links TRBV24-1 to TRBJ2-5; D is unresolved. Trimming pared 2 bases from V and 9 bases from J, leaving 12 bases between. The CDR3 is 13 residues long. Germline-derived CDR1 and CDR2 are KGHDR and SFDVKD.

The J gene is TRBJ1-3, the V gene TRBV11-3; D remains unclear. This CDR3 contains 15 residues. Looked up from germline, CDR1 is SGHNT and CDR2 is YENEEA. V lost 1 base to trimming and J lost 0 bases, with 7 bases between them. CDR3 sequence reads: CASSLGAASGNTIYF. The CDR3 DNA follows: TGTGCCAGCAGCTTAGGGGCCGCCTCTGGAAACACCATATATTTT.

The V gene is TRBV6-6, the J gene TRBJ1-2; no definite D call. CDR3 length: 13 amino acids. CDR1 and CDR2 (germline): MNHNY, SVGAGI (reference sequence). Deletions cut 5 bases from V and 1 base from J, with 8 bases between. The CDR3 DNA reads TGTGCCAGCAGTCCCGACATTAACTATGGCTACACCTTC. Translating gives CASSPDINYGYTF.

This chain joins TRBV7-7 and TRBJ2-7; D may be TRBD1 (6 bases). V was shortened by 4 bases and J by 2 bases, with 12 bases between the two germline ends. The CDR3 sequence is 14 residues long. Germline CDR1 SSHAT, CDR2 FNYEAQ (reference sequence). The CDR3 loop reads CASSCYRDPYEQYF. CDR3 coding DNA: TGTGCCAGCAGCTGCTACAGGGACCCCTACGAGCAGTACTTC.

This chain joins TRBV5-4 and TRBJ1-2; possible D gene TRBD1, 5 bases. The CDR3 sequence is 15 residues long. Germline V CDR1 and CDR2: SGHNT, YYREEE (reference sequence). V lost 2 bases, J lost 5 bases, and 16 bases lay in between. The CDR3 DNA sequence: TGTGCCAGCAGCTTCAACAAGGGGCGGAGTTATGGCTACACCTTC. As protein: CASSFNKGRSYGYTF.

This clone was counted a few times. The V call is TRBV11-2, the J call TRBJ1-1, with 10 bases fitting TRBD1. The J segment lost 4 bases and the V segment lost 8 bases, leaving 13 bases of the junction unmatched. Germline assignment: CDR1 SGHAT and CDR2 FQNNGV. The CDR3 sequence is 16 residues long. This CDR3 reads CASRKATGGYITEAFF. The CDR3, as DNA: TGTGCCAGCCGGAAGGCGACAGGGGGCTATATCACTGAAGCTTTCTTT. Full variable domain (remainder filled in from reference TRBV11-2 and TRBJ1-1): EAGVAQSPRYKIIEKRQSVAFWCNPISGHATLYWYQQILGQGPKLLIQFQNNGVVDDSQLPKDRFSAERLKGVDSTLKIQPAKLEDSAVYLCASRKATGGYITEAFFGQGTRLTVV.

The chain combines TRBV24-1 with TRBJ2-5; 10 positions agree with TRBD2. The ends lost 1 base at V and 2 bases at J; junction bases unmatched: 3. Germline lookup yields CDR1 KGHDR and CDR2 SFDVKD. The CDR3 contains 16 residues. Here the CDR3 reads CATSDFPAGGQETQYF. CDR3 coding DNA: TGTGCCACCAGTGATTTTCCAGCGGGGGGGCAAGAGACCCAGTACTTC.

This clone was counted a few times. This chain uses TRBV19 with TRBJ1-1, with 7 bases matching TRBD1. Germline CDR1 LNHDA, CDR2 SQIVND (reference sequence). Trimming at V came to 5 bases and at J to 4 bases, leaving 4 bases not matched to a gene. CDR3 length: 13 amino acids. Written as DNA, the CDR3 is TGTGCCAGTAGTGCTTACAGGGGCACTGAAGCTTTCTTT. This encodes CASSAYRGTEAFF.

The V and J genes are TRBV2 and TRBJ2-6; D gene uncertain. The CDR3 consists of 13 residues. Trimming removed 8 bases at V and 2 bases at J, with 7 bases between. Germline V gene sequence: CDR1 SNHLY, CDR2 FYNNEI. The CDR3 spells CASLGAGANVLTF. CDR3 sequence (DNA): TGTGCCAGCCTAGGTGCTGGGGCCAACGTCCTGACTTTC.

The CDR3, as DNA: TGTGCCAGCAGCCCCCGCGCTCTCACCGGGGAGCTGTTTTTT. Translating it yields CASSPRALTGELFF. This rearrangement joins TRBV5-5 to TRBJ2-2; D ambiguous. Germline CDR1 and CDR2: SGHKS and YYEKEE (reference sequence). The CDR3 is 14 residues long. V lost 4 bases and J 4 bases, leaving 11 bases between the germline ends.

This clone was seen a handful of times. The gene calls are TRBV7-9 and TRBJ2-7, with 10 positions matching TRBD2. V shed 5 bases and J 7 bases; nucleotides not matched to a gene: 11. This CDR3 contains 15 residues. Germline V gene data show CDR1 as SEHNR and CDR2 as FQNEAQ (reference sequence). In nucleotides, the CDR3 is TGTGCCAGCAGCCCGAGACTAGCGGGTCCGGAAGAGCAGTACTTC. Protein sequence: CASSPRLAGPEEQYF.

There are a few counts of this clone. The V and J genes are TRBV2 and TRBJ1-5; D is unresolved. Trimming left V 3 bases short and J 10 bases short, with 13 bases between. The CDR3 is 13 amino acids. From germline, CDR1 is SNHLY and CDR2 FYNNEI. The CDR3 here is CASSEDSGQPQHF. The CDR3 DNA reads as TGTGCCAGCAGTGAGGATAGCGGCCAACCCCAGCATTTT. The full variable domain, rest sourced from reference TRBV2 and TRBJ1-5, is EPEVTQTPSHQVTQMGQEVILRCVPISNHLYFYWYRQILGQKVEFLVSFYNNEISEKSEIFDDQFSVERPDGSNFTLKIRSTKLEDSAMYFCASSEDSGQPQHFGDGTRLSIL.

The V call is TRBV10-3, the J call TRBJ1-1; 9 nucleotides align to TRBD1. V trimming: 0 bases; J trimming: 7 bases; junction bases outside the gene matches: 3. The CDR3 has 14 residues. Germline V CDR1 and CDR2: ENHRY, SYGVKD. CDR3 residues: CAISESRDRVEAFF. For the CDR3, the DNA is TGTGCCATCAGTGAGTCGAGGGACAGGGTTGAAGCTTTCTTT.

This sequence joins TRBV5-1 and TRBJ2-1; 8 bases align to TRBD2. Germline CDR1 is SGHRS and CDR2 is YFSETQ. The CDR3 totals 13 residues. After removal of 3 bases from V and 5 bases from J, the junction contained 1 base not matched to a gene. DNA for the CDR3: TGCGCCAGCAGCTCGGGGGGGAACAATGAGCAGTTCTTC. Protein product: CASSSGGNNEQFF.

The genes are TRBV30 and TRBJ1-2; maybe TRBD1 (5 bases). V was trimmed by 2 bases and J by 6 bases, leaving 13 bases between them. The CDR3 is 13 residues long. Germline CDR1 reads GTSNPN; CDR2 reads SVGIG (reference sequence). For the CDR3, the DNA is TGTGCCTGGAGTATTCCCGCGACAGATGGCTACACCTTC. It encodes CAWSIPATDGYTF. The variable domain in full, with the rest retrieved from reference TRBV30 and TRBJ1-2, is SQTIHQWPATLVQPVGSPLSLECTVEGTSNPNLYWYRQAAGRGLQLLFYSVGIGQISSEVPQNLSASRPQDRQFILSSKKLLLSDSGFYLCAWSIPATDGYTFGSGTRLTVV.

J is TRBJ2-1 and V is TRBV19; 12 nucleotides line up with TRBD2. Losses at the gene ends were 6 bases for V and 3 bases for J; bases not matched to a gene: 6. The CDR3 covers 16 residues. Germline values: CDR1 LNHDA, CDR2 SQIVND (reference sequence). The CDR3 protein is CASRPTSGGIYNEQFF. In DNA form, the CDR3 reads TGTGCCAGTAGACCTACTAGCGGGGGGATCTACAATGAGCAGTTCTTC.

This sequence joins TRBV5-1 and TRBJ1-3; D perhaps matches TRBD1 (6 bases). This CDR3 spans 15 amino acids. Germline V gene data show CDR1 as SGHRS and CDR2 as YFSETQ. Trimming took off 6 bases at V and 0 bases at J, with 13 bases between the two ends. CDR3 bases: TGCGCCAGCACCCCGGACAGTCCCTCTGGAAACACCATATATTTT. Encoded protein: CASTPDSPSGNTIYF.

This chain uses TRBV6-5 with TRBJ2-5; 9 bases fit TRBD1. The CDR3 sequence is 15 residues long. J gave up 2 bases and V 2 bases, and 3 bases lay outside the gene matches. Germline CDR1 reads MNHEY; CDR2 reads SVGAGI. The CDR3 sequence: CASSYGDRVQETQYF. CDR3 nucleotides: TGTGCCAGCAGTTACGGGGACAGGGTTCAAGAGACCCAGTACTTC.